The next 23 T cell receptor beta chains were all read from a single sample in a study of blood T cell repertoires in COVID-19. The method was immunoSEQ multiplex PCR; TCRdb's version includes in-frame clones alone and lacks a portion of them. Of hundreds of thousands of clones in the sample, more than 75% were seen once. Material for sequencing was peripheral blood. These receptors were collected from a woman aged 80 or over with COVID-19, enrolled during active disease.

This chain links TRBV19 with TRBJ1-5; D not resolved. The germline V gene encodes CDR1 LNHDA and CDR2 SQIVND (reference sequence). CDR3 size: 15 residues. The V end was cut by 0 bases, the J end by 1 base, with 7 bases between. For the CDR3, the DNA is TGTGCCAGTAGTATAGAGGGCATGAGCAATCAGCCCCAGCATTTT. This gives the protein CASSIEGMSNQPQHF.

This rearrangement joins TRBV18 to TRBJ2-6; 7 positions match TRBD1. CDR3 size: 18 residues. Germline V gene sequence: CDR1 KGHSH, CDR2 LQKENI. Trimming removed 2 bases from V and 2 bases from J; junction bases left unmatched: 9. The CDR3: CASSPGSQQGTGANVLTF. The CDR3 bases are TGTGCCAGCTCACCAGGTAGCCAACAGGGGACTGGGGCCAACGTCCTGACTTTC.

This chain joins TRBV7-9 and TRBJ2-5; no definite D call. With 2 bases removed from V and 2 bases from J, the gap between germline ends came to 6 bases. The CDR3 is made up of 13 amino acids. Germline CDR1 reads SEHNR; CDR2 reads FQNEAQ (reference sequence). The CDR3 DNA reads TGTGCCAGCAGCTTAAATACTCAAGAGACCCAGTACTTC. Its protein is CASSLNTQETQYF.

The chain combines TRBV3-1 (or the pseudogene TRBV3-2) with TRBJ1-3, with 10 bases matching TRBD1. This CDR3 has 14 residues. After removal of 5 bases from V and 4 bases from J, the junction contained 2 bases not matched to a gene. Per the germline V gene, CDR1 is LGHDT and CDR2 is YNNKEL (reference sequence). In nucleotides, the CDR3 is TGTGCCAGCAGCGACAGGGGGCTCGGAAACACCATATATTTT. It is translated as CASSDRGLGNTIYF.

The V and J genes are TRBV6-4 and TRBJ2-1; maybe TRBD2 (5 bases). Germline lookup yields CDR1 MRHNA and CDR2 SNTAGT. V was cut by 4 bases and J by 0 bases, with 7 bases left in between. This CDR3 region has 14 residues. CDR3 in DNA: TGTGCCAGCAGTGTGGACTTCTCCTACAATGAGCAGTTCTTC. Residues: CASSVDFSYNEQFF.

The chain couples TRBV7-9 to TRBJ1-5; maybe TRBD1 (5 bases). There are 15 residues in the CDR3. V was shortened by 2 bases and J by 5 bases, with 13 bases between the two germline ends. CDR1 SEHNR and CDR2 FQNEAQ come from the germline V gene (reference sequence). The CDR3 spells CASSLNTQGHQPQHF. The CDR3, as DNA: TGTGCCAGCAGCTTAAATACCCAGGGCCATCAGCCCCAGCATTTT.

The V call is TRBV19, the J call TRBJ2-3; D remains unclear. Trimming removed 8 bases from V and 1 base from J, with 10 bases in between. Germline lookup yields CDR1 LNHDA and CDR2 SQIVND (reference sequence). The CDR3 length is 13 residues. CDR3 region: CASGGLRTDTQYF. Written as DNA, the CDR3 is TGTGCCAGTGGCGGCCTCCGCACAGATACGCAGTATTTT.

V gene TRBV18 combines with J gene TRBJ1-4; no clear D gene. The CDR3 runs to 14 residues. In germline, CDR1 is KGHSH, CDR2 LQKENI. Deletions cut 3 bases from V and 8 bases from J, with 13 bases between. CDR3 residues: CASSPQTTFEKLFF. DNA of the CDR3: TGTGCCAGCTCACCGCAGACAACTTTCGAAAAACTGTTTTTT.

This rearrangement joins TRBV4-2 to TRBJ2-2; D gene ambiguous. The germline gives CDR1 LGHNA, CDR2 YNFKEQ. Trimming removed 6 bases from V and 0 bases from J, with 8 bases in between. CDR3 length equals 14 residues. The CDR3 DNA sequence: TGTGCCAGCAGAGCAGGCGCGAACACCGGGGAGCTGTTTTTT. This translates into CASRAGANTGELFF.

The J gene is TRBJ1-2, the V gene TRBV28, with TRBD1 identical over 7 bases. The CDR3 is 18 amino acids. The ends lost 6 bases at V and 4 bases at J; junction bases unmatched: 20. The V gene's germline CDR1 is MDHEN and CDR2 SYDVKM. The DNA of the CDR3 is TGTGCCAGCAGGACATTCCGGGACAGCGACCTATTCGTCTATGGCTACACCTTC. Protein sequence: CASRTFRDSDLFVYGYTF.

The chain uses TRBV7-2 and TRBJ1-1; a possible D gene is TRBD1 (6 bases). CDR1 is SGHTA and CDR2 is FQGNSA in the germline V gene. This CDR3 spans 16 amino acids. Deletions cut 5 bases from V and 5 bases from J, with 21 bases between. CDR3 in amino acids: CASSLLQGRSRTEAFF. The CDR3 bases are TGTGCCAGCAGCCTATTACAGGGTCGATCTCGGACTGAAGCTTTCTTT.

This clone appeared a single time. CDR3 region: CSVHGGDSYEQYF. The CDR3 DNA follows: TGCAGCGTTCACGGGGGGGACTCCTACGAGCAGTACTTC. The V call is TRBV29-1, the J call TRBJ2-7; 8 positions match TRBD2. J was trimmed by 0 bases and V by 5 bases; bases with no gene match: 3. CDR3 length equals 13 residues. Germline assignment: CDR1 SQVTM and CDR2 ANQGSEA.

The chain uses TRBV6-5 and TRBJ2-1; D gene ambiguous. Trimming shortened V by 5 bases and J by 6 bases, and 17 bases separated the two germline ends. This CDR3 region has 15 residues. CDR1 is MNHEY, CDR2 SVGAGI, per germline. In DNA form, the CDR3 reads TGTGCCAGCAGTCTATCCTTATGGTTTCCCAATGAGCAGTTCTTC. This sequence encodes CASSLSLWFPNEQFF.

The chain employs TRBV7-2 and TRBJ2-1; maybe TRBD1 (6 bases). The V end was cut by 2 bases, the J end by 7 bases, with 15 bases between. The CDR3 extends over 15 amino acids. Germline CDR1 and CDR2: SGHTA and FQGNSA. The CDR3 sequence: CASSLYRESPNEQFF. The CDR3 DNA follows: TGTGCCAGCAGCTTATACAGGGAGTCTCCTAATGAGCAGTTCTTC.

The table lists this clone with a count of one. The chain joins TRBV7-8 to TRBJ1-4; 7 bases line up with TRBD1. There are 15 residues in the CDR3. Trimming at V came to 5 bases and at J to 5 bases, leaving 8 bases not matched to a gene. CDR1 SGHVS and CDR2 FQNEAQ come from the germline V gene. The CDR3 sequence is CASSPRDSKNEKLFF. The DNA of the CDR3 is TGTGCCAGCAGCCCCCGGGACAGCAAAAATGAAAAACTGTTTTTT.

This clone is a singleton in its sample. This rearrangement joins TRBV5-1 to TRBJ2-2, with TRBD2 matching over 14 bases. With V trimmed by 4 bases and J by 0 bases, 8 bases remained unmatched. The germline V gene encodes CDR1 SGHRS and CDR2 YFSETQ. CDR3 length: 19 residues. The CDR3 region has the DNA TGCGCCAGCAGCAGTACCGGGACTAGCGGGGGTACGAACACCGGGGAGCTGTTTTTT. Its translation is CASSSTGTSGGTNTGELFF.

V gene TRBV25-1 combines with J gene TRBJ1-6; a possible D gene is TRBD1 (6 bases). Trimming removed 4 bases at V and 1 base at J, with 11 bases between. The CDR3 is 16 residues long. Germline CDR1 and CDR2: MGHDK and SYGVNS. The CDR3, as DNA: TGTGCCAGCAGTGCACGAGGGGGTTCCTATAATTCACCCCTCCACTTT. Protein product: CASSARGGSYNSPLHF.

This chain connects TRBV30 to TRBJ2-2; D is uncertain. The CDR3 length is 13 residues. The ends were cut back, 2 bases at V and 3 bases at J, with 7 bases in the middle. Germline-derived CDR1 and CDR2 are GTSNPN and SVGIG (reference sequence). As DNA, the CDR3 is TGTGCCTGGAGTAACACCTACACCGGGGAGCTGTTTTTT. It specifies CAWSNTYTGELFF.

The V call is TRBV29-1, the J call TRBJ1-2, with a weak D call TRBD1 (6 bases). V shed 7 bases and J shed 0 bases, with 12 bases lying between them. Germline loops: CDR1 SQVTM, CDR2 ANQGSEA. The CDR3 loop spans 13 amino acids. CDR3 protein: CSASQGPNYGYTF. CDR3 bases: TGCAGCGCATCACAGGGCCCTAACTATGGCTACACCTTC.

The chain links TRBV19 to TRBJ1-2; D possibly corresponds to TRBD1 (5 bases). V shed 7 bases and J shed 8 bases, with 23 bases lying between them. The CDR3 extends over 15 amino acids. CDR1 and CDR2 (germline): LNHDA, SQIVND (reference sequence). CDR3 nucleotide sequence: TGTGCCAGTATCCGAACCCGGGACTCGGAGAACGGCTACACCTTC. This encodes CASIRTRDSENGYTF. Variable domain in full (rest from reference TRBV19 and TRBJ1-2): DGGITQSPKYLFRKEGQNVTLSCEQNLNHDAMYWYRQDPGQGLRLIYYSQIVNDFQKGDIAEGYSVSREKKESFPLTVTSAQKNPTAFYLCASIRTRDSENGYTFGSGTRLTVV.

This chain links TRBV7-9 with TRBJ2-5; 11 bases line up with TRBD1. Germline loops: CDR1 SEHNR, CDR2 FQNEAQ (reference sequence). The CDR3 loop spans 14 amino acids. With 4 bases clipped from V and 4 bases from J, the junction kept 2 bases outside the gene matches. The CDR3 sequence is CASSSGQGGETQYF. The CDR3 nucleotides read TGTGCCAGCAGCTCGGGACAGGGGGGAGAGACCCAGTACTTC.

The chain recombines TRBV5-5 with TRBJ1-3; TRBD1 agrees at 11 bases. The V gene end was trimmed by 4 bases and the J gene end by 2 bases; junction bases not matched to a gene: 5. The CDR3 runs 16 residues. The V gene's germline CDR1 is SGHKS and CDR2 YYEKEE (reference sequence). CDR3 in DNA: TGTGCCAGCAGCATAGGACAGGGGGCCACTGGAAACACCATATATTTT. Protein: CASSIGQGATGNTIYF.

This clone was seen only once. V usage is TRBV7-2 and J usage is TRBJ1-2, with 7 positions matching TRBD1. CDR1 SGHTA and CDR2 FQGNSA come from the germline V gene. This CDR3 comprises 16 residues. With V trimmed by 2 bases and J by 3 bases, 9 bases remained unmatched. This CDR3 is CASSLTRDSSHYGYTF. CDR3 DNA sequence: TGTGCCAGCAGCTTAACCCGGGACAGCTCCCACTATGGCTACACCTTC.